Shown below are 29 T cell receptor beta chains from a single sample sequenced in a study of blood T cell repertoires in COVID-19. The assay was immunoSEQ multiplex PCR, and TCRdb's table has in-frame clones only and misses some. Among a few hundred thousand clones listed, 85% to 90% were seen once. Sequencing used PBMCs or T cells enriched from blood (not recorded which). These receptors came from a woman in her forties or fifties who had been exposed to COVID-19.

The chain carries TRBV28 and TRBJ1-1, with TRBD1 matching over 9 bases. The CDR3 is made up of 18 amino acids. Germline V lookup: CDR1 MDHEN, CDR2 SYDVKM. V lost 4 bases to trimming and J lost 4 bases; unmatched junction nucleotides: 16. The chain's CDR3 is CASSSFLRQGVGGTEAFF. For the CDR3, the DNA is TGTGCCAGCAGTTCGTTCCTTCGACAGGGGGTAGGGGGCACTGAAGCTTTCTTT.

This clone has only one observation. This chain connects TRBV7-9 to TRBJ1-3; 10 bases map to TRBD1. With V trimmed by 5 bases and J by 4 bases, 8 bases remained unmatched. Looked up from germline, CDR1 is SEHNR and CDR2 is FQNEAQ (reference sequence). The CDR3 loop spans 16 amino acids. The CDR3 region is CASSTGQGYSGNTIYF. CDR3 nucleotide sequence: TGTGCCAGCAGCACGGGACAGGGGTATTCCGGAAACACCATATATTTT.

The chain uses TRBV13 and TRBJ2-2; 7 bases agree with TRBD2. V lost 5 bases to trimming and J lost 2 bases; unmatched junction nucleotides: 5. The CDR3 runs 15 residues. Germline values: CDR1 PRHDT, CDR2 FYEKMQ (reference sequence). The CDR3 DNA sequence: TGTGCCAGCAGCCCCCGGGGGGATAACACCGGGGAGCTGTTTTTT. Encoded protein: CASSPRGDNTGELFF.

The chain couples TRBV3-1 (or the pseudogene TRBV3-2) to TRBJ1-2, with 8 bases matching TRBD1. Germline-derived CDR1 and CDR2 are LGHDT and YNNKEL (reference sequence). CDR3 length: 14 amino acids. The V segment lost 2 bases and the J segment 7 bases; nucleotides outside the gene matches: 6. CDR3 in amino acids: CASSQRTGTGGYTF. The CDR3 nucleotides read TGTGCCAGCAGCCAAAGGACAGGGACGGGTGGCTACACCTTC.

The chain links TRBV5-5 to TRBJ1-2; 7 nucleotides match TRBD1. The trim removed 4 bases at V and 4 bases at J, leaving 10 bases unmatched. This CDR3 is 15 amino acids long. CDR1 is SGHKS, CDR2 YYEKEE, per germline (reference sequence). This CDR3 reads CASSLTGLDGYGYTF. The CDR3 region has the DNA TGTGCCAGCAGCCTGACAGGGTTGGATGGCTATGGCTACACCTTC.

CDR3 in DNA: TGTGCCAGCAGCTTAGATACAGGTTTTCAGCCCCAGCATTTT. Its translation: CASSLDTGFQPQHF. The V call is TRBV11-2, the J call TRBJ1-5, with TRBD1 as a possible D gene (5 bases). Deletions cut 0 bases from V and 6 bases from J, with 9 bases between. Germline assignment: CDR1 SGHAT and CDR2 FQNNGV. This CDR3 has 14 amino acids. Combining the CDR3 with reference TRBV11-2 and TRBJ1-5 gives the whole variable domain EAGVAQSPRYKIIEKRQSVAFWCNPISGHATLYWYQQILGQGPKLLIQFQNNGVVDDSQLPKDRFSAERLKGVDSTLKIQPAKLEDSAVYLCASSLDTGFQPQHFGDGTRLSIL.

J is TRBJ2-5 and V is TRBV28, with TRBD2 identical over 9 bases. CDR3 length: 13 residues. V lost 6 bases, J lost 4 bases, and 3 bases stayed unmatched. Germline V gives CDR1 MDHEN, CDR2 SYDVKM. This chain's CDR3 is CASRGTSPETQYF. CDR3 in DNA: TGTGCCAGCAGGGGGACTAGCCCAGAGACCCAGTACTTC.

This chain links TRBV4-1 with TRBJ2-7; D is unclear. Per the germline V gene, CDR1 is MGHRA and CDR2 is YSYEKL. Trimming left V 5 bases short and J 7 bases short, with 9 bases between. The CDR3 loop spans 11 amino acids. CDR3 residues: CASSERGEQYF. In DNA, the CDR3 is TGCGCCAGCAGCGAAAGAGGAGAGCAGTACTTC.

This clone was found a few times. The CDR3 here is CASSSRQGSIEKLFF. CDR3 in DNA: TGTGCCAGCAGTTCCAGACAGGGTTCTATAGAAAAACTGTTTTTT. V and J are TRBV28 and TRBJ1-4; 7 nucleotides agree with TRBD1. The junction had 10 bases not matched to a gene; V was cut back by 4 bases and J by 8 bases. The germline gives CDR1 MDHEN, CDR2 SYDVKM. This CDR3 spans 15 amino acids.

The chain links TRBV7-4 to TRBJ1-4; 8 bases line up with TRBD1. Germline values: CDR1 SGHVT, CDR2 SQSDAQ. Trimming cost V 10 bases and J 7 bases; bases outside gene matches: 8. This CDR3 contains 13 residues. The CDR3 protein is CATADRATEKLFF. CDR3 nucleotide sequence: TGTGCCACCGCGGACAGGGCCACTGAAAAACTGTTTTTT.

The chain has TRBV3-1 (or the pseudogene TRBV3-2) and TRBJ1-2; tentatively, D is TRBD1 (5 bases). The germline CDR1 and CDR2 sequences are LGHDT and YNNKEL (reference sequence). V lost 4 bases and J lost 0, with 12 bases in between. This CDR3 contains 15 residues. CDR3 amino acids: CASSLGGLTNYGYTF. The CDR3 region has the DNA TGTGCCAGCAGCCTGGGGGGATTGACTAACTATGGCTACACCTTC.

This chain links TRBV29-1 with TRBJ2-1; TRBD2 might be the D (6 bases). V was trimmed by 4 bases and J by 0 bases, leaving 10 bases between them. The germline gives CDR1 SQVTM, CDR2 ANQGSEA. The CDR3 contains 14 residues. CDR3 nucleotide sequence: TGCAGCGTTGGGCGGGGCAGCTCCTACAATGAGCAGTTCTTC. As protein: CSVGRGSSYNEQFF.

The V and J genes are TRBV2 and TRBJ1-1; TRBD1 is a possible D gene (5 bases). The CDR3 runs to 16 residues. Trimming shortened V by 7 bases and J by 3 bases, and 21 bases separated the two germline ends. Looked up from germline, CDR1 is SNHLY and CDR2 is FYNNEI. CDR3 DNA sequence: TGTGCCAGCAATAAAGCGATGGGGCGCTGGGACACTGAAGCTTTCTTT. Amino acids: CASNKAMGRWDTEAFF.

The chain has TRBV3-1 (or the pseudogene TRBV3-2) and TRBJ2-3; D is possibly TRBD2 (5 bases). Trimming shortened V by 3 bases and J by 4 bases, and 8 bases separated the two germline ends. The germline V gene has CDR1 LGHDT and CDR2 YNNKEL (reference sequence). The CDR3 length is 13 residues. The CDR3 region is CASSHASPDTQYF. The CDR3 DNA sequence: TGTGCCAGCAGCCATGCTAGCCCAGATACGCAGTATTTT.

The chain has TRBV6-5 and TRBJ2-7; D perhaps matches TRBD2 (5 bases). The CDR3 consists of 11 residues. Germline loops: CDR1 MNHEY, CDR2 SVGAGI. The germline V and J ends were trimmed by 7 bases and 1 base, with 5 bases remaining between them. CDR3 residues: CASTGSYEQYF. CDR3 sequence (DNA): TGTGCCAGCACGGGGTCCTACGAGCAGTACTTC.

This chain connects TRBV30 to TRBJ1-2; no definite D call. V was cut by 2 bases and J by 7 bases, with 8 bases left in between. The CDR3 loop spans 11 amino acids. Germline V gene lookup returns CDR1 GTSNPN and CDR2 SVGIG (reference sequence). The CDR3 is CAWSSAGGYTF. The CDR3 DNA is TGTGCCTGGAGTAGTGCCGGTGGCTACACCTTC.

This chain joins TRBV18 and TRBJ1-2, with 8 bases fitting TRBD1. With V trimmed by 3 bases and J by 7 bases, 7 bases remained unmatched. The length of the CDR3 is 14 residues. Germline V CDR1 and CDR2: KGHSH, LQKENI. CDR3 protein: CASSPRQGKVGYTF. The DNA of the CDR3 is TGTGCCAGCTCACCTAGACAGGGGAAAGTTGGCTACACCTTC.

The V call is TRBV6-2 or TRBV6-3, the J call TRBJ1-6; D may be TRBD1 (6 bases). Trimming took off 5 bases at V and 8 bases at J, with 10 bases between the two ends. Germline loops: CDR1 MNHEY, CDR2 SVGEGT. This CDR3 spans 13 amino acids. CDR3 amino acids: CASSGDTYSPLHF. CDR3 nucleotide sequence: TGTGCCAGCAGTGGGGACACGTATTCACCCCTCCACTTT.

The chain couples TRBV6-4 to TRBJ2-1; a possible D gene is TRBD1 (6 bases). The CDR3 spans 15 residues. Per the germline V gene, CDR1 is MRHNA and CDR2 is SNTAGT. Trimming stripped 4 bases from V and 8 bases from J, with 18 bases between. The CDR3 here is CASSGGQLGSDEQFF. CDR3 nucleotides: TGTGCCAGCAGTGGAGGACAGTTGGGTAGTGATGAGCAGTTCTTC.

The CDR3 region has the DNA TGTGCCAGCAGCTTAGGGACTCCTAGCGGGGTCTACAATGAGCAGTTCTTC. This sequence encodes CASSLGTPSGVYNEQFF. The chain uses TRBV7-6 and TRBJ2-1; 9 positions agree with TRBD2. Germline CDR1 SGHVS, CDR2 FNYEAQ. The CDR3 runs to 17 residues. The junction had 7 bases not matched to a gene; V was cut back by 1 base and J by 3 bases.

This clone was seen once. The genes are TRBV6-5 and TRBJ1-2; 10 bases agree with TRBD1. The CDR3 covers 14 residues. Germline CDR1 is MNHEY and CDR2 is SVGAGI. J gave up 8 bases and V 6 bases, and 9 bases lay outside the gene matches. The CDR3 loop reads CASRAPGQGFGYTF. The CDR3, as DNA: TGTGCCAGCAGGGCCCCGGGACAGGGGTTCGGCTACACCTTC.

The gene calls are TRBV7-9 and TRBJ1-2; TRBD1 might be the D (5 bases). The CDR3 length is 14 residues. Germline-derived CDR1 and CDR2 are SEHNR and FQNEAQ (reference sequence). V was pared by 1 base and J by 4 bases, with 10 bases between. The CDR3 loop is CASSLGQTSYGYTF. The CDR3 DNA is TGTGCCAGCAGCTTAGGACAGACTAGCTATGGCTACACCTTC.

The genes are TRBV28 and TRBJ1-5; 9 nucleotides line up with TRBD1. The CDR3 loop spans 16 amino acids. Trimming took 6 bases from V and 0 from J; bases not matched to a gene: 6. CDR1 is MDHEN, CDR2 SYDVKM, per germline. This chain's CDR3 is CASSLTGGFSNQPQHF. DNA of the CDR3: TGTGCCAGCAGCCTTACAGGGGGCTTTAGCAATCAGCCCCAGCATTTT.

V and J are TRBV15 and TRBJ1-5; D possibly corresponds to TRBD1 (5 bases). Germline CDR1 LNHNV, CDR2 YYDKDF (reference sequence). V was trimmed by 0 bases and J by 4 bases, leaving 7 bases between them. The CDR3 is 14 amino acids. The CDR3 DNA sequence: TGTGCCACCAGCAGAGACAGGGAAAATCAGCCCCAGCATTTT. This gives the protein CATSRDRENQPQHF. The full variable domain, with the rest looked up from reference TRBV15 and TRBJ1-5, is DAMVIQNPRYQVTQFGKPVTLSCSQTLNHNVMYWYQQKSSQAPKLLFHYYDKDFNNEADTPDNFQSRRPNTSFCFLDIRSPGLGDTAMYLCATSRDRENQPQHFGDGTRLSIL.

This clone was observed a single time. This chain links TRBV3-1 (or the pseudogene TRBV3-2) with TRBJ1-3; D unresolved. CDR3 length equals 14 residues. Per the germline V gene, CDR1 is LGHDT and CDR2 is YNNKEL (reference sequence). Trimming cost V 0 bases and J 1 base, with 4 bases left between them. The CDR3 DNA reads as TGTGCCAGCAGCCAAGACTATTCTGGAAACACCATATATTTT. Protein: CASSQDYSGNTIYF.

The chain joins TRBV3-1 (or the pseudogene TRBV3-2) to TRBJ1-1; D not resolved. The germline V gene has CDR1 LGHDT and CDR2 YNNKEL (reference sequence). The CDR3 loop spans 15 amino acids. V was shortened by 1 base and J by 11 bases, with 20 bases between the two germline ends. The CDR3 region has the DNA TGTGCCAGCAGCCAAGCAGAACCGGGCGGGCCCGGGGCTTTCTTT. Translated: CASSQAEPGGPGAFF.

The chain joins TRBV5-1 to TRBJ2-2; tentatively, D is TRBD2 (6 bases). The CDR3 extends over 16 amino acids. Trimming pared 1 base from V and 4 bases from J, leaving 14 bases between. Germline V gene lookup returns CDR1 SGHRS and CDR2 YFSETQ. The CDR3 reads CASSLMGGSSTGELFF. The CDR3, as DNA: TGCGCCAGCAGCTTGATGGGGGGTTCTTCCACCGGGGAGCTGTTTTTT. Based on the CDR3 plus reference TRBV5-1 and TRBJ2-2, the full variable domain is KAGVTQTPRYLIKTRGQQVTLSCSPISGHRSVSWYQQTPGQGLQFLFEYFSETQRNKGNFPGRFSGRQFSNSRSEMNVSTLELGDSALYLCASSLMGGSSTGELFFGEGSRLTVL.

This clone occurred a few times. The genes are TRBV7-2 and TRBJ1-1; D gene ambiguous. The CDR3 extends over 12 amino acids. The V end was cut by 5 bases, the J end by 5 bases, with 9 bases between. Germline V gene sequence: CDR1 SGHTA, CDR2 FQGNSA. The CDR3 bases are TGTGCCAGCAGCACTGAGGCGACTGAAGCTTTCTTT. This encodes CASSTEATEAFF.

The chain combines TRBV24-1 with TRBJ2-3; 10 bases fit TRBD1. Unmatched junction bases numbered 3, after V lost 2 bases and J lost 2 bases. This CDR3 has 16 residues. Germline V gene lookup returns CDR1 KGHDR and CDR2 SFDVKD. The CDR3 here is CATSDSGQGTTDTQYF. The CDR3 DNA follows: TGTGCCACCAGTGATTCGGGACAGGGGACCACAGATACGCAGTATTTT.